This T cell receptor beta chain was identified during a study of blood T cell repertoires in COVID-19. Original analysis: Estimates of nucleated cell counts were drawn from the amplification of reference gene primers. Clones were sequenced by immunoSEQ multiplex PCR, and TCRdb holds only the in-frame ones, with some missing. The V and J calls and clone size were taken over from that table, and D and trimming were inferred from the DNA. The data contain 380,000 or so clones, approximately 77% of them seen just once; the ten biggest clones take up more than 1%. CDR1 and CDR2 from the germline V gene are MNHEY and SVGAGI. The CDR3 totals 10 residues.

The chain employs TRBV6-5 and TRBJ1-1; no clear D. Sequenced material: peripheral blood. This clonotype was sampled from a human donor with acute or convalescent COVID-19. The donor label of this sample is uncertain. CDR3 region: CAHGNTEAFF. The DNA of the CDR3 is TGTGCTCACGGGAACACTGAAGCTTTCTTT.